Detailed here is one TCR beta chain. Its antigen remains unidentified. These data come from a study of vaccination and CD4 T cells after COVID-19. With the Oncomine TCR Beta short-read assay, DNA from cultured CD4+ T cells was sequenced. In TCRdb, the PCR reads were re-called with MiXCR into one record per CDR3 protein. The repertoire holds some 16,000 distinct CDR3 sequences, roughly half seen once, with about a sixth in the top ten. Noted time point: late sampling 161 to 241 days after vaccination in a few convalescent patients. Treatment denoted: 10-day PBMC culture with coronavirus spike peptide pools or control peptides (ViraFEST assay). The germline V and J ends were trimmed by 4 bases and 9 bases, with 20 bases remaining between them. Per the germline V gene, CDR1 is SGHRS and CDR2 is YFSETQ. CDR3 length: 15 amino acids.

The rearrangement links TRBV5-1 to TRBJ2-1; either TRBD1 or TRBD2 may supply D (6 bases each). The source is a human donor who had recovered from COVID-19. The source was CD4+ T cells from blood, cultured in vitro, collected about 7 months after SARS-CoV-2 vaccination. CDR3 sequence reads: CASSNPGGPSVEQFF. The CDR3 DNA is TGCGCCAGCAGCAATCCCGGGGGCCCCTCCGTTGAGCAGTTCTTC.